One and the same sample provided the 15 T cell receptor beta chains below, sequenced in a study of cytomegalovirus exposure and HLA in healthy donors. The PCR contained 60 Vbeta and 13 Jbeta primers. Measured with immunoSEQ multiplex PCR; TCRdb has only the in-frame clones, and not every one. Altogether around 39,000 clones are present, around 65% being singletons, with the ten largest covering 8.7%. Input material: PBMCs. These receptors originate from a human donor in good health.

The genes are TRBV10-2 and TRBJ1-6; D may be TRBD1 (6 bases). Germline values: CDR1 WSHSY, CDR2 SAAADI. The V gene lost 2 bases and the J gene lost 9 bases, with 17 bases spanning the gap. This CDR3 is 16 amino acids long. The CDR3 sequence is CASSENLQGSGSPLHF. DNA of the CDR3: TGCGCCAGCAGTGAGAACTTACAGGGAAGCGGTTCACCCCTCCACTTT.

This sequence joins TRBV5-1 and TRBJ2-1, with TRBD2 identical over 12 bases. Germline CDR1 SGHRS, CDR2 YFSETQ. V was pared by 4 bases and J by 0 bases, with 8 bases of the junction left unmatched. CDR3 length: 18 amino acids. In nucleotides, the CDR3 is TGCGCCAGCAGCCAATCCCCTAGCGGGGGGGCCTCCTACAATGAGCAGTTCTTC. Protein sequence: CASSQSPSGGASYNEQFF.

This sequence joins TRBV30 and TRBJ1-2; 9 bases map to TRBD1. Germline CDR1 and CDR2: GTSNPN and SVGIG (reference sequence). The CDR3 is made up of 14 amino acids. The junction had 11 bases not matched to a gene; V was cut back by 4 bases and J by 8 bases. CDR3 DNA sequence: TGTGCCTGGACGACAGGGACAGGGCCTAAGGGCTACACCTTC. It translates to CAWTTGTGPKGYTF.

The gene calls are TRBV5-1 and TRBJ2-5; 9 nucleotides agree with TRBD2. Trimming removed 3 bases from V and 5 bases from J; junction bases left unmatched: 11. CDR1 and CDR2 from the germline V gene are SGHRS and YFSETQ. This CDR3 spans 16 amino acids. CDR3 amino acids: CASSSTGTSNGETQYF. DNA of the CDR3: TGCGCCAGCAGCTCCACCGGGACTAGCAACGGGGAGACCCAGTACTTC.

This chain links TRBV2 with TRBJ1-2; the match to TRBD1 covers 8 bases. After removal of 11 bases from V and 6 bases from J, the junction contained 17 bases not matched to a gene. This CDR3 is 15 amino acids long. Per the germline V gene, CDR1 is SNHLY and CDR2 is FYNNEI. The CDR3 spells CAGTNQGALFNGYTF. The CDR3 DNA sequence: TGTGCCGGGACCAATCAGGGGGCTTTATTCAATGGCTACACCTTC.

A few counts support this clone. The chain joins TRBV7-8 to TRBJ1-1; D possibly corresponds to TRBD1 (6 bases). Germline V gene sequence: CDR1 SGHVS, CDR2 FQNEAQ. This CDR3 region has 15 residues. The V gene lost 5 bases and the J gene lost 6 bases, with 19 bases spanning the gap. The CDR3 loop reads CASSLIRGGWSEAFF. As DNA, the CDR3 is TGTGCCAGCAGCCTAATCCGGGGGGGCTGGTCTGAAGCTTTCTTT.

V usage is TRBV4-1 and J usage is TRBJ2-7; 8 bases match TRBD2. Germline loops: CDR1 MGHRA, CDR2 YSYEKL. This CDR3 region has 14 residues. V lost 3 bases and J lost 5; bases outside the gene matches: 6. This CDR3 reads CASSQRGAGDEQYF. Written as DNA, the CDR3 is TGCGCCAGCAGCCAGCGGGGGGCCGGGGACGAGCAGTACTTC.

The chain carries TRBV2 and TRBJ1-6; the D is unclear. The CDR3 has 16 residues. V lost 2 bases and J lost 9, with 17 bases in between. CDR1 SNHLY and CDR2 FYNNEI come from the germline V gene. The CDR3 spells CASSEMGRTGGSPLHF. As DNA, the CDR3 is TGTGCCAGCAGTGAAATGGGCAGGACTGGTGGTTCACCCCTCCACTTT.

This chain joins TRBV6-6 and TRBJ1-1, with 12 nucleotides matching TRBD1. The germline V gene has CDR1 MNHNY and CDR2 SVGAGI (reference sequence). J lost 8 bases, V lost 2 bases, and 3 bases had no gene match. The length of the CDR3 is 14 residues. CDR3 sequence: CASSYRDRGPEAFF. As DNA, the CDR3 is TGTGCCAGCAGTTACCGGGACAGGGGGCCGGAAGCTTTCTTT.

This clone has more than one count but fewer than ten. The chain links TRBV29-1 to TRBJ2-7, with D perhaps matching TRBD2 (6 bases). The CDR3 sequence is 12 residues long. The ends were cut back, 4 bases at V and 3 bases at J, with 10 bases in the middle. The germline CDR1 and CDR2 sequences are SQVTM and ANQGSEA. This chain's CDR3 is CSVARDVYEQYF. CDR3 DNA: TGCAGCGTTGCGCGGGACGTCTACGAGCAGTACTTC.

The rearrangement uses TRBV4-2 and TRBJ2-1, with 8 bases fitting TRBD1. Germline trimming cut 0 bases from V and 8 bases from J; bases unmatched to any gene: 9. Looked up from germline, CDR1 is LGHNA and CDR2 is YNFKEQ. The CDR3 contains 16 residues. The CDR3 is CASSQDGTGGFDEQFF. CDR3 bases: TGTGCCAGCAGCCAAGATGGGACAGGAGGTTTCGATGAGCAGTTCTTC.

The chain has TRBV19 and TRBJ1-2; 9 positions match TRBD1. Germline V gene sequence: CDR1 LNHDA, CDR2 SQIVND (reference sequence). The trim removed 9 bases at V and 7 bases at J, leaving 12 bases unmatched. The CDR3 contains 14 residues. The CDR3: CASNDRGKFRGYTF. The CDR3, as DNA: TGTGCCAGCAATGACAGGGGGAAATTCCGTGGCTACACCTTC. Based on the CDR3 plus reference TRBV19 and TRBJ1-2, the full variable domain is DGGITQSPKYLFRKEGQNVTLSCEQNLNHDAMYWYRQDPGQGLRLIYYSQIVNDFQKGDIAEGYSVSREKKESFPLTVTSAQKNPTAFYLCASNDRGKFRGYTFGSGTRLTVV.

This sequence joins TRBV5-1 and TRBJ1-6, with D perhaps TRBD1 (5 bases). The V gene's germline CDR1 is SGHRS and CDR2 YFSETQ. V was shortened by 0 bases and J by 8 bases, with 21 bases between the two germline ends. The CDR3 runs to 18 residues. In nucleotides, the CDR3 is TGCGCCAGCAGCTTGGACTCCGGGGGGGGAAGTCAATATTCACCCCTCCACTTT. It translates to CASSLDSGGGSQYSPLHF.

The CDR3 loop is CASSSNTGNTEAFF. The CDR3 bases are TGCGCCAGCAGTTCCAATACAGGGAACACTGAAGCTTTCTTT. The gene calls are TRBV5-1 and TRBJ1-1, with D perhaps TRBD1 (5 bases). The CDR3 totals 14 residues. V shed 5 bases and J shed 1 base, with 12 bases lying between them. Germline CDR1 and CDR2: SGHRS and YFSETQ.

This clone has a handful of counts. This chain joins TRBV5-1 and TRBJ2-1; D might be TRBD1 (5 bases). Germline lookup yields CDR1 SGHRS and CDR2 YFSETQ. The germline V and J ends were trimmed by 0 bases and 9 bases, with 16 bases remaining between them. CDR3 size: 15 residues. The CDR3 reads CASSLDTGQGSEQFF. In nucleotides, the CDR3 is TGCGCCAGCAGCTTGGATACTGGGCAGGGCAGTGAGCAGTTCTTC.